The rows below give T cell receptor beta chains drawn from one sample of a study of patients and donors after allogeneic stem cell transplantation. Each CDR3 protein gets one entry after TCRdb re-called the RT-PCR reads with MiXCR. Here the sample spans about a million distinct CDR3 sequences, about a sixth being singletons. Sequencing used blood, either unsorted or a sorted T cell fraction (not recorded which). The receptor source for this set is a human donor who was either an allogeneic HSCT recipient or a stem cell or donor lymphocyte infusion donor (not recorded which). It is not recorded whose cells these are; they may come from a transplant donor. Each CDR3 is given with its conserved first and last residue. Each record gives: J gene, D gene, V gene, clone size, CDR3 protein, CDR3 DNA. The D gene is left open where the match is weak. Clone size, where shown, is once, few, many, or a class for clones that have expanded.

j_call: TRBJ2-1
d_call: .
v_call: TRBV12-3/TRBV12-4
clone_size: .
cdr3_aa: CASSQQGLGEQFF
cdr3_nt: TGTGCCAGCAGTCAACAGGGTCTAGGCGAGCAGTTCTTC

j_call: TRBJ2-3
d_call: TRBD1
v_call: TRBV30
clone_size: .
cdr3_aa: CAWSGTGKSDTQYF
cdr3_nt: TGTGCCTGGAGTGGGACAGGAAAGTCAGATACGCAGTATTTT

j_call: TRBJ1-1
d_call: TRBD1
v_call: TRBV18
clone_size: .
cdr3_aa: CASPPGQKNTEAFF
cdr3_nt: TGTGCCAGCCCGCCGGGACAGAAGAACACTGAAGCTTTCTTT

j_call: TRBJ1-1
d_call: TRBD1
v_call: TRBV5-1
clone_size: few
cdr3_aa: CASSPMTGTEAFF
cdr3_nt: TGCGCCAGCAGCCCAATGACAGGGACTGAAGCTTTCTTT

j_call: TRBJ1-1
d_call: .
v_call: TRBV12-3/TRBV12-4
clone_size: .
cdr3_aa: CASSFGDTRTAEAFF
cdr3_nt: TGTGCCAGCAGTTTTGGAGACACCCGAACGGCTGAAGCTTTCTTT

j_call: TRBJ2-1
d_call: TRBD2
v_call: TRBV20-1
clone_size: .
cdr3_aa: CSASGSGGYNEQFF
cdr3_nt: TGCAGTGCTAGTGGGAGCGGGGGATACAATGAGCAGTTCTTC

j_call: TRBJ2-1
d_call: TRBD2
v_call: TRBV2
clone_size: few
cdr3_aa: CASMATSGHNEQFF
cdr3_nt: TGTGCCAGCATGGCCACTAGCGGACACAATGAGCAGTTCTTC

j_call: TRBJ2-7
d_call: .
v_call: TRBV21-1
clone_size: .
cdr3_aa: CASSYQDRTHEQYF
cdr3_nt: TGTGCCAGCAGCTACCAGGACAGGACCCACGAGCAGTACTTC

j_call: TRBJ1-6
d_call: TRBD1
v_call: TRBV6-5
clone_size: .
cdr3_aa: CASSSPGSGGRSPLHF
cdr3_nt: TGTGCCAGCAGTTCCCCAGGCTCAGGGGGCCGTTCACCCCTCCACTTT

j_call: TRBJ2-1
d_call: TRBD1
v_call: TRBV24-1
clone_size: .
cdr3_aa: CATSDPFRDRGNNEQFF
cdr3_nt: TGTGCCACCAGTGATCCTTTCCGGGACAGGGGGAACAATGAGCAGTTCTTC

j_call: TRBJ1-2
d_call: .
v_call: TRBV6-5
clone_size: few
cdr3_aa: CASSYTDQDYTF
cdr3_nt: TGTGCCAGCAGTTACACCGACCAAGACTACACCTTC

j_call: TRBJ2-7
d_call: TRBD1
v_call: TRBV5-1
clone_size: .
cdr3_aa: CASSLGQGPSEQYF
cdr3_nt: TGCGCCAGCAGCTTGGGACAGGGCCCGAGCGAGCAGTACTTC

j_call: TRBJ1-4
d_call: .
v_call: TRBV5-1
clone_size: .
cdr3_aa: CASSLNVANEKLFF
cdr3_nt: TGCGCCAGCAGCTTAAATGTAGCTAATGAAAAACTGTTTTTT

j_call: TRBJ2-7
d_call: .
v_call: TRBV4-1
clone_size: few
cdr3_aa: CASSPMGVWEQYF
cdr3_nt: TGCGCCAGCAGTCCCATGGGCGTCTGGGAGCAGTACTTC

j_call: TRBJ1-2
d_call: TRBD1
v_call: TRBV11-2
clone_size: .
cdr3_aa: CASRNTGASSLYGYTF
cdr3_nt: TGTGCCAGCAGAAACACAGGGGCGTCGTCCCTCTATGGCTACACCTTC

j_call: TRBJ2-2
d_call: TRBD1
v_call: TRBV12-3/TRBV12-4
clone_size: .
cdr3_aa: CANGQGYNTGELFF
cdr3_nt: TGTGCCAACGGACAGGGGTATAACACCGGGGAGCTGTTTTTT

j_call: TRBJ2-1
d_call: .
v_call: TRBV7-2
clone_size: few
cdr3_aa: CASSLYRGYEQFF
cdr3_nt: TGTGCCAGCAGCTTATATAGGGGATATGAGCAGTTCTTC

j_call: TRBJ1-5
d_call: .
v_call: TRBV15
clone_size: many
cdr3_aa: CATSRDMDSNQPQHF
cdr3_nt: TGTGCCACCAGCAGAGATATGGATAGCAATCAGCCCCAGCATTTT

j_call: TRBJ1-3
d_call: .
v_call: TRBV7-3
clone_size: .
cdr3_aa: CASSLHSSSGNTIYF
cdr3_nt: TGTGCCAGCAGCTTGCACAGCTCCTCTGGAAACACCATATATTTT

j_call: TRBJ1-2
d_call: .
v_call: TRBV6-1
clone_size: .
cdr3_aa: CASRPVQIYGYTF
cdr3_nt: TGTGCCAGCAGACCGGTACAGATCTATGGCTACACCTTC

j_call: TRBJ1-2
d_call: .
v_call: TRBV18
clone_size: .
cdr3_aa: CASSPTSNRHNYGYTF
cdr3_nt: TGTGCCAGCTCACCAACGAGTAATCGTCATAACTATGGCTACACCTTC

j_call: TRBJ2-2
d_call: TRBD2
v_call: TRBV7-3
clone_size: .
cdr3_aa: CASSLIPSGGPGELFF
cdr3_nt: TGTGCCAGCAGCTTAATACCTAGCGGGGGGCCCGGGGAGCTGTTTTTT

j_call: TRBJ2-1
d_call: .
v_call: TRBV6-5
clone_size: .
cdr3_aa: CASSSRPGGANEQFF
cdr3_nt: TGTGCCAGCAGTTCCCGGCCCGGAGGGGCTAATGAGCAGTTCTTC

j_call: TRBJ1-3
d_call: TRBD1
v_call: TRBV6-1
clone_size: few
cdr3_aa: CASSRSQGAAGNTIYF
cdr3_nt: TGTGCCAGCAGTCGTTCACAGGGGGCCGCTGGAAACACCATATATTTT

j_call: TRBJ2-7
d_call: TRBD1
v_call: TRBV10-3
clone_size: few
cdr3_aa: CASSAGTGRSYEQYF
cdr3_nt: TGTGCCAGCAGTGCCGGGACAGGGAGGTCCTACGAGCAGTACTTC

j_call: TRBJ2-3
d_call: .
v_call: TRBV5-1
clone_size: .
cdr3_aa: CASSSGSRDTQYF
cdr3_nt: TGCGCCAGCAGCTCAGGAAGTCGAGATACGCAGTATTTT

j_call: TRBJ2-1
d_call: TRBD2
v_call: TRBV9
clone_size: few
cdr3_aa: CASSGTSGRSGGEQFF
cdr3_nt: TGTGCCAGCAGCGGGACTAGCGGGAGGAGTGGGGGTGAGCAGTTCTTC

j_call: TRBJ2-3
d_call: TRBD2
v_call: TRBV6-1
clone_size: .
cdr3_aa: CASSRLAGAFTDTQYF
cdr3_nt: TGTGCCAGCAGCAGACTAGCGGGGGCCTTCACAGATACGCAGTATTTT

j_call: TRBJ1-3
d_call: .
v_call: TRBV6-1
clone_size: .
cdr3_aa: CASSAFSGTRANTIYF
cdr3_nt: TGTGCCAGCAGTGCTTTCTCCGGGACCCGAGCGAACACCATATATTTT

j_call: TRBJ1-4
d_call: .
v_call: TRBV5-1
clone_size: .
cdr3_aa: CASSFAATNEKLFF
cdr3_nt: TGCGCCAGCAGCTTCGCTGCAACTAATGAAAAACTGTTTTTT

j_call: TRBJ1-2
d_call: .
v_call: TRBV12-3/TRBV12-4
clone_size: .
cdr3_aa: CASSLVLGGYTF
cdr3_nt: TGTGCCAGCAGTTTAGTTTTAGGGGGCTACACCTTC